The clone carrying this T cell receptor beta chain was counted at least ten times. This specimen belongs to a study of T-cell reconstitution after alpha-beta-depleted transplantation in children. The TCRbeta library incorporated unique molecular identifiers. TCRdb reprocessed the PCR reads with MiXCR, giving one entry per CDR3 protein. The profile shows 200,000 to 250,000 distinct CDR3 sequences, 12% of them singletons. Germline values: CDR1 SGHVS, CDR2 FQNEAQ. V shed 3 bases, J shed 5 bases, and the junction held 6 bases outside the gene matches. The CDR3 covers 14 residues. The sequencing used PBMCs from the stem cell graft donor, collected from the stem cell graft. This clonotype originated in a human donor who donated a stem cell graft to a child with acute lymphoblastic leukemia. The chain carries TRBV7-8 and TRBJ1-2; TRBD1 matches 7 bases. The CDR3 region is CASSLGQSLYGYTF. The CDR3 region has the DNA TGTGCCAGCAGCTTGGGACAGAGCTTGTATGGCTACACCTTC.